The 25 T cell receptor beta chains below were found in one sample sequenced in a study of shared clonotypes between healthy human individuals. The table came from immunoSEQ multiplex PCR; TCRdb's copy has only in-frame clones and leaves some out. The repertoire holds some 690,000 clones, 90% seen once, with 30% to 35% in the top ten. Sequences were obtained from memory CD8+ T cells from PBMCs. Indicated subset: CD45RO+ cells pooled with CCR7-negative TemRA cells. The source of these receptors is a young man in good health. Some clones in this sample may be carry-over from other donors' samples.

This clone came up once. This chain links TRBV7-9 with TRBJ2-1, with TRBD1 matching over 7 bases. Trimming removed 1 base from V and 5 bases from J; junction bases left unmatched: 5. Germline V lookup: CDR1 SEHNR, CDR2 FQNEAQ (reference sequence). The CDR3 spans 15 residues. The CDR3 DNA is TGTGCCAGCAGCTTAGTGGACAGGAACAACAATGAGCAGTTCTTC. Encoded protein: CASSLVDRNNNEQFF.

This clone was observed a few times. The chain's CDR3 is CASSQVEKLFF. CDR3 bases: TGCGCCAGCAGCCAAGTGGAGAAACTGTTTTTT. The chain carries TRBV4-1 and TRBJ1-4; D is unresolved. The CDR3 sequence is 11 residues long. The germline V gene has CDR1 MGHRA and CDR2 YSYEKL. V was trimmed by 1 base and J by 11 bases, leaving 5 bases between them.

This chain links TRBV10-3 with TRBJ1-1; TRBD1 matches at 10 bases. Germline V lookup: CDR1 ENHRY, CDR2 SYGVKD. This CDR3 contains 16 residues. After removal of 6 bases from V and 1 base from J, the junction contained 8 bases not matched to a gene. CDR3 amino acids: CAISLSWDRGNTEAFF. Written as DNA, the CDR3 is TGTGCCATCAGCCTATCGTGGGACAGGGGGAACACTGAAGCTTTCTTT.

This clone was seen only a few times. This rearrangement joins TRBV4-1 to TRBJ2-1; 10 bases are shared with TRBD1. Trimming removed 4 bases from V and 9 bases from J; junction bases left unmatched: 6. The CDR3 has 14 residues. Germline CDR1 and CDR2: MGHRA and YSYEKL. CDR3 amino acids: CASSRPDRGAEQFF. CDR3 nucleotide sequence: TGCGCCAGCAGCCGACCGGACAGGGGGGCTGAGCAGTTCTTC.

The chain is built from TRBV11-3 and TRBJ2-2; D not resolved. This CDR3 comprises 14 residues. Deletions cut 3 bases from V and 8 bases from J, with 13 bases between. Per the germline V gene, CDR1 is SGHNT and CDR2 is YENEEA. In DNA form, the CDR3 reads TGTGCCAGCAGCTTCTCAGCCGAGACGGGGGAGCTGTTTTTT. Protein: CASSFSAETGELFF.

CDR3 coding DNA: TGTGCCAGCAGTCCACAAGCGGGAGACTTCGGCAATGAGCAGTTCTTC. Translated, it gives CASSPQAGDFGNEQFF. V is TRBV28 and J is TRBJ2-1; 8 bases fit TRBD2. J lost 6 bases, V lost 5 bases, and 12 bases had no gene match. The CDR3 consists of 16 residues. The V gene's germline CDR1 is MDHEN and CDR2 SYDVKM. The whole variable domain, remainder taken from reference TRBV28 and TRBJ2-1, is DVKVTQSSRYLVKRTGEKVFLECVQDMDHENMFWYRQDPGLGLRLIYFSYDVKMKEKGDIPEGYSVSREKKERFSLILESASTNQTSMYLCASSPQAGDFGNEQFFGPGTRLTVL.

The chain employs TRBV7-8 and TRBJ1-6; D is undetermined. The germline V gene has CDR1 SGHVS and CDR2 FQNEAQ. The CDR3 consists of 16 residues. V shed 5 bases and J shed 8 bases, with 19 bases lying between them. CDR3 bases: TGTGCCAGCAGCCTTAGGAGTGATAACAGAGATTCACCCCTCCACTTT. Translated: CASSLRSDNRDSPLHF.

This clone was observed once. The chain couples TRBV6-1 to TRBJ1-4, with TRBD1 as a possible D gene (6 bases). Trimming left V 6 bases short and J 4 bases short, with 15 bases between. The germline V gene has CDR1 MNHNS and CDR2 SASEGT. The CDR3 is made up of 15 amino acids. The DNA of the CDR3 is TGTGCCAGCAGCCGTGGACAGTCAGATAATGAAAAACTGTTTTTT. Translating it yields CASSRGQSDNEKLFF.

The table lists this clone with a count of one. The chain is built from TRBV9 and TRBJ2-2, with D unclear. The V gene's germline CDR1 is SGDLS and CDR2 YYNGEE. The CDR3 runs 15 residues. The V gene lost 0 bases and the J gene lost 3 bases, with 9 bases spanning the gap. The CDR3 spells CASSVGWGYTGELFF. The CDR3 DNA is TGTGCCAGCAGCGTAGGATGGGGTTACACCGGGGAGCTGTTTTTT.

This clone came up once. V and J are TRBV7-2 and TRBJ2-1, with 8 bases fitting TRBD2. The length of the CDR3 is 15 residues. Germline CDR1 is SGHTA and CDR2 is FQGNSA. Unmatched junction bases numbered 7, after V lost 5 bases and J lost 4 bases. In DNA form, the CDR3 reads TGTGCCAGCAGCGTGAGCGGGAGAGTATACAATGAGCAGTTCTTC. Translating it yields CASSVSGRVYNEQFF.

A note on this clone: At one of its ends the junction is not consistent with the germline gene, which may arise from a read error. J is TRBJ2-7 and V is TRBV7-9; the match to TRBD2 covers 10 bases. The CDR3 spans 14 residues. Germline CDR1 and CDR2: SEHNR and FQNEAQ (reference sequence). CDR3 DNA sequence: TGTGCCAGCAGCCTAGCGGGAGTAAGGTACGAGCAGTACTTC. This codes for CASSLAGVRYEQYF.

V usage is TRBV4-2 and J usage is TRBJ1-5; D gene uncertain. From germline, CDR1 is LGHNA and CDR2 YNFKEQ. Deletions cut 0 bases from V and 3 bases from J, with 6 bases between. This CDR3 is 14 amino acids long. As DNA, the CDR3 is TGTGCCAGCAGCCAAGAGAACACCAATCAGCCCCAGCATTTT. Amino acids: CASSQENTNQPQHF.

This chain links TRBV4-3 with TRBJ2-1, with D perhaps TRBD1 or TRBD2 (6 bases each). Germline V gives CDR1 LGHNA, CDR2 YSLEER. With 1 base removed from V and 0 bases from J, the gap between germline ends came to 13 bases. The CDR3 sequence is 17 residues long. The CDR3 DNA reads as TGCGCCAGCAGCCAAGTTATGGGGGGCCGCTCCTACAATGAGCAGTTCTTC. This sequence encodes CASSQVMGGRSYNEQFF.

The V call is TRBV4-1, the J call TRBJ2-1, with 10 bases lining up with TRBD2. CDR1 and CDR2 from the germline V gene are MGHRA and YSYEKL. CDR3 size: 18 residues. V shed 0 bases, J shed 2 bases, and the junction held 7 bases outside the gene matches. CDR3 amino acids: CASSQEGLAGAPYNEQFF. The CDR3, as DNA: TGCGCCAGCAGCCAAGAAGGGCTAGCGGGAGCCCCCTACAATGAGCAGTTCTTC.

This chain connects TRBV11-2 to TRBJ2-7, with TRBD1 as a possible D gene (5 bases). Trimming stripped 0 bases from V and 1 base from J, with 10 bases between. The CDR3 runs to 15 residues. CDR1 is SGHAT, CDR2 FQNNGV, per germline. As DNA, the CDR3 is TGTGCCAGCAGCTTAGAAGCAAGACAGTCCTACGAGCAGTACTTC. This encodes CASSLEARQSYEQYF.

The rearrangement links TRBV7-2 to TRBJ1-2; TRBD1 might be the D (6 bases). The CDR3 contains 16 residues. The germline V and J ends were trimmed by 5 bases and 3 bases, with 19 bases remaining between them. Germline CDR1 is SGHTA and CDR2 is FQGNSA. The CDR3 loop reads CASSQGVGGAYYGYTF. CDR3 sequence (DNA): TGTGCCAGCAGCCAGGGAGTTGGGGGGGCCTACTATGGCTACACCTTC.

J is TRBJ2-1 and V is TRBV6-5, with 9 bases lining up with TRBD1. Per the germline V gene, CDR1 is MNHEY and CDR2 is SVGAGI. Trimming cost V 4 bases and J 12 bases; bases outside gene matches: 10. CDR3 length: 14 residues. The CDR3 spells CASSSLRTGDGQFF. The CDR3 region has the DNA TGTGCCAGCAGTTCCCTCCGGACAGGGGATGGGCAGTTCTTC.

The chain couples TRBV7-6 to TRBJ2-7; 8 nucleotides line up with TRBD2. The CDR3 covers 15 residues. Germline CDR1 reads SGHVS; CDR2 reads FNYEAQ. The V gene end was trimmed by 0 bases and the J gene end by 5 bases; junction bases not matched to a gene: 6. As DNA, the CDR3 is TGTGCCAGCAGCTTAGCCGGGACTAGTCTGAACGAGCAGTACTTC. Encoded protein: CASSLAGTSLNEQYF.

CDR3 coding DNA: TGCGCCAGCAGCTTGGTTCCAGCGAGCACAGATACGCAGTATTTT. Its translation: CASSLVPASTDTQYF. V usage is TRBV5-1 and J usage is TRBJ2-3; D ambiguous. Germline V gives CDR1 SGHRS, CDR2 YFSETQ. The CDR3 totals 15 residues. V dropped 0 bases and J dropped 0 bases, with 8 bases sitting between them.

The rearrangement uses TRBV4-3 and TRBJ1-3; maybe TRBD1 (5 bases). The germline V gene has CDR1 LGHNA and CDR2 YSLEER. Trimming pared 4 bases from V and 0 bases from J, leaving 16 bases between. The CDR3 length is 17 residues. CDR3 in DNA: TGCGCCAGCAGCCCAGGGTCGGCCATACACTCTGGAAACACCATATATTTT. It yields the protein CASSPGSAIHSGNTIYF.

DNA of the CDR3: TGTGCCAGCAGTCAGGGGGGCTACACCTTC. Translated: CASSQGGYTF. The chain links TRBV28 to TRBJ1-2, with D perhaps matching TRBD1 (6 bases). The CDR3 extends over 10 amino acids. Trimming pared 5 bases from V and 8 bases from J, leaving 6 bases between. Germline-derived CDR1 and CDR2 are MDHEN and SYDVKM.

The V gene is TRBV29-1, the J gene TRBJ2-7; D may be TRBD2 (6 bases). Germline-derived CDR1 and CDR2 are SQVTM and ANQGSEA. The CDR3 contains 14 residues. The V end was cut by 2 bases, the J end by 4 bases, with 15 bases between. The CDR3 nucleotides are TGCAGCGTTGAAACTGGGAGGACTCCATACGAGCAGTACTTC. Its translation: CSVETGRTPYEQYF.

The chain couples TRBV13 to TRBJ2-5; 9 bases match TRBD1. The CDR3 spans 15 residues. V shed 5 bases, J shed 4 bases, and the junction held 8 bases outside the gene matches. The germline CDR1 and CDR2 sequences are PRHDT and FYEKMQ (reference sequence). Written as DNA, the CDR3 is TGTGCCAGCAGCGCCACAGGGGGCCGGGGAGAGACCCAGTACTTC. Protein product: CASSATGGRGETQYF.

The J gene is TRBJ2-1, the V gene TRBV9; the D gene is possibly TRBD1 (6 bases). Germline assignment: CDR1 SGDLS and CDR2 YYNGEE. This CDR3 has 14 residues. V lost 0 bases and J lost 7, with 11 bases in between. The CDR3 sequence is CASSVGRGRNEQFF. The CDR3, as DNA: TGTGCCAGCAGCGTAGGCAGGGGACGAAATGAGCAGTTCTTC.

V and J are TRBV7-6 and TRBJ2-1; D might be TRBD2 (6 bases). Germline loops: CDR1 SGHVS, CDR2 FNYEAQ. The CDR3 is made up of 16 amino acids. The V end lost 4 bases, the J end lost 0 bases, and 13 bases lay between the germline ends. The CDR3 is CASSWAGGSSYNEQFF. CDR3 nucleotide sequence: TGTGCCAGCAGCTGGGCCGGGGGATCCTCCTACAATGAGCAGTTCTTC.